One and the same sample provided the 25 T cell receptor beta chains below, sequenced in a study of T cells in Graves' hyperthyroidism and ophthalmopathy. RNA transcripts were the template for amplifying TCR beta CDR3 regions. HTBI primers were used for first-round RT-PCR of the TCR CDR3. TCRdb used MiXCR to reprocess the multiplex PCR reads, holding one entry per CDR3 protein. The sample consists of about 380,000 distinct CDR3 sequences, 14% of them appearing once. The source material was blood. These receptors all come from a woman aged 55-70 years with Graves' hyperthyroidism.

Many counts were recorded for this clonotype. V gene TRBV7-3 combines with J gene TRBJ2-5, with D maybe TRBD2 (5 bases). The CDR3 sequence is 12 residues long. The germline V gene has CDR1 SGHTA and CDR2 FQGTGA. With 9 bases removed from V and 3 bases from J, the gap between germline ends came to 11 bases. The CDR3 spells CARARGKETQYF. The CDR3 nucleotides read TGTGCCAGAGCGAGAGGGAAAGAGACCCAGTACTTC.

A few counts support this clonotype. This chain joins TRBV6-1 and TRBJ2-7, with 9 positions matching TRBD1. Looked up from germline, CDR1 is MNHNS and CDR2 is SASEGT. There are 14 residues in the CDR3. Trimming cost V 5 bases and J 1 base; bases outside gene matches: 3. CDR3 DNA sequence: TGTGCCAGCAGTAGGACAGGGGAATCCTACGAGCAGTACTTC. It is translated as CASSRTGESYEQYF.

The rearrangement uses TRBV5-6 and TRBJ2-7, with 7 bases matching TRBD2. This CDR3 region has 14 residues. CDR1 is SGHDT and CDR2 is YYEEEE in the germline V gene. Trimming at V came to 6 bases and at J to 2 bases, leaving 8 bases not matched to a gene. Here the CDR3 reads CASTPGGGAYEQYF. CDR3 DNA: TGTGCCAGCACCCCGGGTGGGGGGGCCTACGAGCAGTACTTC.

The genes are TRBV20-1 and TRBJ2-5, with a tentative D call TRBD2 (6 bases). V was cut by 0 bases and J by 4 bases, with 12 bases left in between. Germline V CDR1 and CDR2: DFQATT, SNEGSKA (reference sequence). This CDR3 contains 14 residues. The CDR3 region is CSAREGTPGETQYF. DNA of the CDR3: TGCAGTGCTAGAGAGGGGACTCCGGGAGAGACCCAGTACTTC.

This clonotype was seen many times. V and J are TRBV12-3 or TRBV12-4 and TRBJ2-1, with 10 bases aligning to TRBD2. V gave up 5 bases and J gave up 10 bases; unmatched junction bases: 8. The CDR3 totals 14 residues. The CDR3 sequence: CASSPRTSGIEQFF. The DNA for the CDR3 is TGTGCCAGCAGTCCAAGGACTAGCGGAATCGAGCAGTTCTTC.

Many counts were recorded for this clonotype. The chain joins TRBV12-5 to TRBJ2-1; maybe TRBD1 (6 bases). The CDR3 has 14 amino acids. The germline CDR1 and CDR2 sequences are LGHNT and FRNRAP. V was clipped by 1 base and J by 4 bases, with 8 bases between them. CDR3 protein: CASGLATGYNEQFF. CDR3 nucleotides: TGTGCTAGTGGTTTGGCCACAGGGTACAATGAGCAGTTCTTC.

This clonotype was seen only a few times. The V and J genes are TRBV6-1 and TRBJ1-4; 8 bases are a match to TRBD1. With V trimmed by 6 bases and J by 7 bases, 7 bases remained unmatched. The CDR3 length is 14 residues. The V gene's germline CDR1 is MNHNS and CDR2 SASEGT. CDR3 sequence reads: CASRAAGGGEKLFF. CDR3 nucleotide sequence: TGTGCCAGCAGGGCTGCAGGGGGCGGTGAAAAACTGTTTTTT.

This rearrangement joins TRBV7-6 to TRBJ1-2; D might be TRBD1 (5 bases). Trimming left V 0 bases short and J 7 bases short, with 18 bases between. Looked up from germline, CDR1 is SGHVS and CDR2 is FNYEAQ. The CDR3 runs to 16 residues. CDR3 coding DNA: TGTGCCAGCAGCTTAGCTTCGGGGCAGGGCGTAGGTGGCTACACCTTC. Translated: CASSLASGQGVGGYTF.

The J gene is TRBJ2-7, the V gene TRBV4-1, with 8 bases lining up with TRBD1. This CDR3 has 16 amino acids. Germline V gene lookup returns CDR1 MGHRA and CDR2 YSYEKL. V lost 8 bases to trimming and J lost 0 bases; unmatched junction nucleotides: 12. The CDR3 sequence: CASGPGQGSLSYEQYF. As DNA, the CDR3 is TGCGCCAGCGGCCCAGGACAGGGCAGTCTCTCCTACGAGCAGTACTTC.

Worth noting for this clonotype: A single base separates this from a much larger clone, so it may be a read error. CDR3 sequence reads: CASSSPRLASTGELFF. The CDR3 nucleotides read TGTGCCAGCTCATCCCCGCGACTAGCGTCAACCGGGGAGCTGTTTTTT. The chain recombines TRBV18 with TRBJ2-2; 8 bases fit TRBD2. CDR3 size: 16 residues. V lost 5 bases, J lost 5 bases, and 10 bases stayed unmatched. From germline, CDR1 is KGHSH and CDR2 LQKENI.

This clonotype was picked up many times. CDR3 nucleotide sequence: TGTGCCAGCAGCTCGGGACAGGGCGGGGAGCAGTACTTC. Its protein is CASSSGQGGEQYF. The rearrangement links TRBV7-9 to TRBJ2-7; 9 bases are shared with TRBD1. V was pared by 4 bases and J by 7 bases, with 5 bases of the junction left unmatched. This CDR3 is 13 amino acids long. The V gene's germline CDR1 is SEHNR and CDR2 FQNEAQ (reference sequence).

The rearrangement uses TRBV18 and TRBJ2-7; perhaps TRBD2 as D (6 bases). Looked up from germline, CDR1 is KGHSH and CDR2 is LQKENI. The V end lost 6 bases, the J end lost 0 bases, and 15 bases lay between the germline ends. CDR3 length: 15 amino acids. The DNA of the CDR3 is TGTGCCAGCTCCCCTCCAAGTAGCGGCTCCTACGAGCAGTACTTC. This sequence encodes CASSPPSSGSYEQYF.

This clonotype was found a few times. The chain couples TRBV30 to TRBJ2-3; D may be TRBD2 (6 bases). The V end was cut by 3 bases, the J end by 7 bases, with 20 bases between. This CDR3 region has 15 residues. CDR1 and CDR2 (germline): GTSNPN, SVGIG (reference sequence). As DNA, the CDR3 is TGTGCCTGGAGCGGAGAGTGGGGGAGGAGAAATACGCAGTATTTT. Amino acids: CAWSGEWGRRNTQYF.

This clonotype was seen a single time. V usage is TRBV11-1 and J usage is TRBJ2-7, with 7 nucleotides matching TRBD1. The CDR3 is made up of 15 amino acids. The germline CDR1 and CDR2 sequences are SGHAT and FQDESV (reference sequence). V was clipped by 5 bases and J by 2 bases; unmatched bases: 9. The chain's CDR3 is CASSQRTGQAYEQYF. The DNA for the CDR3 is TGTGCCAGCAGCCAGCGGACAGGCCAGGCCTACGAGCAGTACTTC.

This clonotype was detected many times. The rearrangement uses TRBV3-1 and TRBJ1-4, with a tentative D call TRBD1 (5 bases). Germline V lookup: CDR1 LGHDT, CDR2 YNNKEL (reference sequence). Trimming pared 2 bases from V and 5 bases from J, leaving 9 bases between. The CDR3 spans 14 residues. The CDR3 DNA reads as TGTGCCAGCAGCCAAAGACGGGACAATGAAAAACTGTTTTTT. Its translation: CASSQRRDNEKLFF. The entire variable domain, with the rest obtained from reference TRBV3-1 and TRBJ1-4, is as follows: DTAVSQTPKYLVTQMGNDKSIKCEQNLGHDTMYWYKQDSKKFLKIMFSYNNKELIINETVPNRFSPKSPDKAHLNLHINSLELGDSAVYFCASSQRRDNEKLFFGSGTQLSVL.

This clonotype was picked up many times. This chain joins TRBV27 and TRBJ2-7; 9 bases fit TRBD1. The CDR3 has 14 residues. The junction had 4 bases not matched to a gene; V was cut back by 5 bases and J by 2 bases. CDR1 MNHEY and CDR2 SMNVEV come from the germline V gene (reference sequence). CDR3 nucleotides: TGTGCCAGCAGTGTGGGACAGGGACCCTACGAGCAGTACTTC. It yields the protein CASSVGQGPYEQYF.

This clonotype has only a few counts. V is TRBV6-1 and J is TRBJ2-7; TRBD1 agrees at 8 bases. V dropped 1 base and J dropped 7; count of bases not matched to a gene: 6. CDR3 length equals 14 residues. Germline CDR1 reads MNHNS; CDR2 reads SASEGT. The CDR3 protein is CASSEGQGAQEQYF. CDR3 nucleotides: TGTGCCAGCAGTGAAGGGCAGGGGGCGCAGGAGCAGTACTTC.

This clonotype came up many times. This CDR3 is CASSPGQWTFNYGYTF. In DNA, the CDR3 is TGTGCCAGCTCACCCGGACAATGGACCTTTAACTATGGCTACACCTTC. The rearrangement links TRBV18 to TRBJ1-2; weak D call: TRBD1 (5 bases). Germline CDR1 KGHSH, CDR2 LQKENI. The CDR3 is made up of 16 amino acids. V dropped 3 bases and J dropped 1 base, with 15 bases sitting between them.

This clonotype showed up many times. The rearrangement links TRBV12-3 or TRBV12-4 to TRBJ1-2; D is possibly TRBD1 (6 bases). The CDR3 is 13 amino acids. The V end lost 1 base, the J end lost 8 bases, and 11 bases lay between the germline ends. CDR3 protein: CASSLDRVGGYTF. The CDR3, as DNA: TGTGCCAGCAGTTTAGACAGGGTAGGAGGCTACACCTTC.

Concerning this clonotype: Since a much larger clone is just one base distant, this may be a read error. The chain links TRBV20-1 to TRBJ2-1; the D is unclear. V lost 2 bases to trimming and J lost 2 bases, with 4 bases between them. This CDR3 is 12 amino acids long. CDR1 is DFQATT, CDR2 SNEGSKA, per germline (reference sequence). Written as DNA, the CDR3 is TGCAGTGCTAGATGGGCCTACAATGAGCAGTTCTTC. The encoded protein is CSARWAYNEQFF.

This clonotype showed up many times. This chain joins TRBV5-1 and TRBJ2-7; TRBD2 aligns across 11 bases. Germline V gene sequence: CDR1 SGHRS, CDR2 YFSETQ. J lost 3 bases, V lost 4 bases, and 3 bases had no gene match. The CDR3 loop spans 14 amino acids. CDR3 nucleotides: TGCGCCAGCAGCAGACTAGCGGGATTCTACGAGCAGTACTTC. Amino acid sequence: CASSRLAGFYEQYF.

The chain recombines TRBV7-9 with TRBJ1-5, with D possibly TRBD1 on 6 matching bases. Germline assignment: CDR1 SEHNR and CDR2 FQNEAQ (reference sequence). The CDR3 totals 14 residues. Trimming shortened V by 1 base and J by 6 bases, and 10 bases separated the two germline ends. CDR3 bases: TGTGCCAGCAGCTTAGAGGGGGGGGGTCAGCCCCAGCATTTT. Its translation: CASSLEGGGQPQHF.

This clonotype was seen a single time. The chain combines TRBV7-6 with TRBJ1-3; D unresolved. The CDR3 loop spans 13 amino acids. The germline V and J ends were trimmed by 1 base and 5 bases, with 6 bases remaining between them. The germline gives CDR1 SGHVS, CDR2 FNYEAQ. CDR3 amino acids: CASSLGARNTIYF. CDR3 sequence (DNA): TGTGCCAGCAGCTTAGGGGCTAGAAACACCATATATTTT.

This clonotype has just one count. This clone may be a read error of a much larger clone one base away. CDR3 sequence: CASSSGLIAGEQFF. CDR3 coding DNA: TGTGCCAGCAGCTCCGGACTGATCGCGGGGGAGCAGTTCTTC. This chain joins TRBV7-6 and TRBJ2-1; D is possibly TRBD2 (6 bases). Germline V gives CDR1 SGHVS, CDR2 FNYEAQ. Trimming removed 4 bases at V and 10 bases at J, with 17 bases between. CDR3 length equals 14 residues.

This rearrangement joins TRBV2 to TRBJ2-5; 7 bases match TRBD1. Trimming at V came to 0 bases and at J to 9 bases, leaving 13 bases not matched to a gene. The length of the CDR3 is 16 residues. CDR1 is SNHLY, CDR2 FYNNEI, per germline. The CDR3 spells CASSEALWTGGTAQYF. The CDR3 DNA reads TGTGCCAGCAGTGAAGCGCTTTGGACAGGAGGCACGGCCCAGTACTTC.